A single sample is the source of the 18 T cell receptor beta chains below, sequenced in a study of CD8 T cells in ankylosing spondylitis. In TCRdb, the 5' RACE reads were re-called with MiXCR into one record per CDR3 protein. The sample has about 160,000 distinct CDR3 sequences; roughly 10% are singletons. The sample consisted of blood, either unsorted or a sorted T cell fraction (not recorded which). Receptors originate from a female donor with ankylosing spondylitis or in good health (not recorded which).

This clonotype was seen a few times. The V call is TRBV11-3, the J call TRBJ2-5; D unresolved. Trimming took off 4 bases at V and 3 bases at J, with 9 bases between the two ends. The CDR3 has 13 residues. Germline values: CDR1 SGHNT, CDR2 YENEEA. In nucleotides, the CDR3 is TGTGCCAGCAGCTACGGGTCGGAAGAGACCCAGTACTTC. It translates to CASSYGSEETQYF.

This clonotype came up a few times. The chain is built from TRBV20-1 and TRBJ1-1; 8 nucleotides match TRBD1. The CDR3 covers 11 residues. CDR1 is DFQATT, CDR2 SNEGSKA, per germline (reference sequence). V dropped 4 bases and J dropped 8; count of bases not matched to a gene: 3. The CDR3, as DNA: TGCAGTGCTATACGGACAGGGGAAGCTTTCTTT. This encodes CSAIRTGEAFF.

This clonotype was detected ten times or more. The chain combines TRBV24-1 with TRBJ2-1; D not certain. Per germline, CDR1 KGHDR and CDR2 SFDVKD. CDR3 size: 17 residues. V gave up 4 bases and J gave up 0 bases, with 15 bases separating them. The CDR3 is CATSDSSTLTSYNEQFF. CDR3 DNA sequence: TGTGCCACCAGTGACTCCTCGACTCTAACCTCCTACAATGAGCAGTTCTTC.

This clonotype came up many times. This chain connects TRBV20-1 to TRBJ2-2; D call uncertain. Per the germline V gene, CDR1 is DFQATT and CDR2 is SNEGSKA (reference sequence). V was trimmed by 1 base and J by 4 bases, leaving 4 bases between them. The CDR3 contains 12 residues. In nucleotides, the CDR3 is TGCAGTGCTAGAGCTGCCACCGGGGAGCTGTTTTTT. Protein product: CSARAATGELFF.

The rearrangement links TRBV6-2 or TRBV6-3 to TRBJ2-2, with D perhaps matching TRBD2 (5 bases). Germline loops: CDR1 MNHEY, CDR2 SVGEGT. This CDR3 comprises 12 residues. The V gene lost 8 bases and the J gene lost 10 bases, with 14 bases spanning the gap. The CDR3 coding sequence is TGTGCCAGCGAGGGATCTCGGGAGGAGCTGTTTTTT. Translating gives CASEGSREELFF.

The chain recombines TRBV20-1 with TRBJ2-1; a possible D gene is TRBD2 (5 bases). Deletions cut 5 bases from V and 4 bases from J, with 12 bases between. The CDR3 loop spans 13 amino acids. Germline V lookup: CDR1 DFQATT, CDR2 SNEGSKA (reference sequence). The CDR3 spells CSAASGSYNEQFF. CDR3 in DNA: TGCAGTGCTGCCAGCGGAAGTTACAATGAGCAGTTCTTC.

The genes are TRBV24-1 and TRBJ2-4; a possible D gene is TRBD1 (6 bases). The germline V gene has CDR1 KGHDR and CDR2 SFDVKD. CDR3 length: 13 residues. V was pared by 9 bases and J by 8 bases, with 16 bases between. This CDR3 is CATSQGNEDIQYF. The CDR3 DNA sequence: TGTGCCACCTCCCAGGGGAATGAAGACATTCAGTACTTC.

This clonotype turned up a few times. The chain joins TRBV11-2 to TRBJ2-1; D might be TRBD2 (9 bases). Germline V gene data show CDR1 as SGHAT and CDR2 as FQNNGV. This CDR3 has 19 amino acids. With 5 bases removed from V and 2 bases from J, the gap between germline ends came to 25 bases. As DNA, the CDR3 is TGTGCCAGCAGCCCAGGGGGCGGGAGGGCCAGGGTCCCCTACAATGAGCAGTTCTTC. Its protein is CASSPGGGRARVPYNEQFF.

The rearrangement uses TRBV11-2 and TRBJ1-3; 9 bases agree with TRBD1. CDR1 is SGHAT and CDR2 is FQNNGV in the germline V gene. The CDR3 totals 18 residues. V lost 4 bases, J lost 1 base, and 11 bases stayed unmatched. The DNA of the CDR3 is TGTGCCAGCAGCTCTAGGGGACAGGGTGTAACTTCTGGAAACACCATATATTTT. Translating gives CASSSRGQGVTSGNTIYF.

This clonotype was counted ten times or more. This chain links TRBV11-1 with TRBJ2-1, with 8 bases aligning to TRBD2. This CDR3 has 14 amino acids. CDR1 SGHAT and CDR2 FQDESV come from the germline V gene (reference sequence). Trimming at V came to 2 bases and at J to 3 bases, leaving 0 bases not matched to a gene. CDR3 loop: CASSLSGGYNEQFF. CDR3 coding DNA: TGTGCCAGCAGCTTAAGCGGGGGCTACAATGAGCAGTTCTTC.

In its sample, this clonotype was seen many times. This chain links TRBV12-3 or TRBV12-4 with TRBJ1-4; D perhaps matches TRBD1 (6 bases). The length of the CDR3 is 13 residues. V was trimmed by 7 bases and J by 8 bases, leaving 14 bases between them. The CDR3 sequence is CASKMDRREKLFF. The CDR3 nucleotides are TGTGCCAGCAAAATGGACAGAAGGGAAAAACTGTTTTTT.

In its sample, this clonotype was seen a few times. The rearrangement uses TRBV25-1 and TRBJ1-1; D gene unclear. CDR3 length: 12 amino acids. Germline values: CDR1 MGHDK, CDR2 SYGVNS. V gave up 6 bases and J gave up 0 bases, with 5 bases separating them. CDR3 sequence (DNA): TGTGCCAGCAGGCAGTTGAACACTGAAGCTTTCTTT. It codes for CASRQLNTEAFF. Full variable domain (outside the CDR3, taken from reference TRBV25-1 and TRBJ1-1): EADIYQTPRYLVIGTGKKITLECSQTMGHDKMYWYQQDPGMELHLIHYSYGVNSTEKGDLSSESTVSRIRTEHFPLTLESARPSHTSQYLCASRQLNTEAFFGQGTRLTVV.

The count of this clonotype is one. The chain carries TRBV6-1 and TRBJ2-3, with TRBD2 identical over 11 bases. Germline CDR1 reads MNHNS; CDR2 reads SASEGT. This CDR3 contains 16 residues. Trimming took 5 bases from V and 2 from J; bases not matched to a gene: 6. Written as DNA, the CDR3 is TGTGCCAGCAGTAAGGGGACTAGCGGTACCACAGATACGCAGTATTTT. This codes for CASSKGTSGTTDTQYF.

This sequence joins TRBV9 and TRBJ2-1; 8 bases fit TRBD1. Germline V lookup: CDR1 SGDLS, CDR2 YYNGEE. The ends lost 3 bases at V and 8 bases at J; junction bases unmatched: 10. CDR3 length equals 15 residues. The CDR3 DNA follows: TGTGCCAGCAGCGCCTTTTCAGGGGGCGCGGATGAGCAGTTCTTC. This sequence encodes CASSAFSGGADEQFF.

The chain links TRBV24-1 to TRBJ2-2, with D unclear. The V end lost 3 bases, the J end lost 7 bases, and 11 bases lay between the germline ends. Germline CDR1 and CDR2: KGHDR and SFDVKD. The CDR3 loop spans 14 amino acids. The CDR3: CATSDGMGGGELFF. The CDR3 coding sequence is TGTGCCACCAGTGATGGTATGGGCGGCGGGGAGCTGTTTTTT.

The CDR3 bases are TGTGCCAGCAGTTTTGCAACTAATGAAAAACTGTTTTTT. Its protein product is CASSFATNEKLFF. The chain carries TRBV12-3 or TRBV12-4 and TRBJ1-4, with D unclear. This CDR3 is built from 13 residues. Trimming removed 3 bases from V and 0 bases from J, with 2 bases in between.

This clonotype occurred many times. The rearrangement uses TRBV29-1 and TRBJ2-7; 7 positions agree with TRBD2. The junction had 15 bases not matched to a gene; V was cut back by 6 bases and J by 4 bases. This CDR3 has 15 amino acids. Germline V gives CDR1 SQVTM, CDR2 ANQGSEA. The CDR3 DNA sequence: TGCAGCGTGGGTGTCGGCGAGGGAGGGCCTTACGAGCAGTACTTC. Its translation: CSVGVGEGGPYEQYF.

A few counts support this clonotype. This sequence joins TRBV4-2 and TRBJ1-1; weak D call: TRBD1 (5 bases). Germline loops: CDR1 LGHNA, CDR2 YNFKEQ. Trimming stripped 4 bases from V and 5 bases from J, with 17 bases between. The CDR3 length is 15 residues. The CDR3 DNA is TGTGCCAGCAGCCGATTTGGCAGGGTGGAGACTGAAGCTTTCTTT. Amino acid sequence: CASSRFGRVETEAFF.